The 3 T cell receptor beta chains below all came from one sample that was sequenced in a study of cytotoxic CD8 clonotypes in ibrutinib-treated CLL. Libraries were prepared by immunoSEQ multiplex PCR; TCRdb keeps only in-frame clonotypes and omits some of them. This table has about 120,000 clones, about 58% appearing once. The sequencing used PBMCs, collected after 24 months of ibrutinib treatment. The receptor set was obtained from a human donor with chronic lymphocytic leukemia.

The rearrangement uses TRBV6-4 and TRBJ1-6, with D hard to call. Looked up from germline, CDR1 is MRHNA and CDR2 is SNTAGT. V lost 6 bases, J lost 8 bases, and 17 bases lay in between. The CDR3 runs to 15 residues. CDR3 DNA: TGTGCCAGCAGCGCCCGGGGAATGCGGGATTCACCCCTCCACTTT. It specifies CASSARGMRDSPLHF.

This chain joins TRBV25-1 and TRBJ2-5, with 8 bases identical to TRBD1. In germline, CDR1 is MGHDK, CDR2 SYGVNS. V gave up 3 bases and J gave up 7 bases; unmatched junction bases: 10. The CDR3 extends over 15 amino acids. CDR3 coding DNA: TGTGCCAGCAGTGACCGGACAGGGTCGCGTCCGACCCAGTACTTC. It is translated as CASSDRTGSRPTQYF.

This chain uses TRBV29-1 with TRBJ1-1, with TRBD1 as a possible D gene (6 bases). The V and J ends lost 5 bases and 1 base respectively, with 11 bases between them. Germline loops: CDR1 SQVTM, CDR2 ANQGSEA. The CDR3 has 13 amino acids. CDR3 residues: CSVWGRGNTEAFF. Here the CDR3 DNA reads TGCAGCGTTTGGGGCAGGGGGAACACTGAAGCTTTCTTT.